Each of the 13 T cell receptor beta chains below was sequenced from the same sample in a study of T cell responses to AZD1222 COVID-19 vaccine. The data were produced by immunoSEQ multiplex PCR, yet TCRdb's version contains in-frame clones alone and is incomplete. The sample shows about 140,000 clones, roughly 92% of them seen only once. The sample in question was peripheral blood, obtained on day 0 of AZD1222 vaccination. The origin of the receptors is an adult in good health.

The chain links TRBV3-1 (or the pseudogene TRBV3-2) to TRBJ1-2; the match to TRBD1 covers 9 bases. Germline CDR1 reads LGHDT; CDR2 reads YNNKEL (reference sequence). Unmatched junction bases numbered 11, after V lost 0 bases and J lost 6 bases. The CDR3 runs to 17 residues. This CDR3 reads CASSQEVGRTGEHGYTF. The CDR3, as DNA: TGTGCCAGCAGCCAAGAAGTAGGTCGGACAGGGGAACATGGCTACACCTTC.

This clone was counted a few times. The V and J genes are TRBV28 and TRBJ2-3; 9 bases agree with TRBD1. The CDR3 covers 15 residues. CDR1 MDHEN and CDR2 SYDVKM come from the germline V gene. J was trimmed by 2 bases and V by 5 bases; bases with no gene match: 5. CDR3 region: CASSRDRGTTDTQYF. CDR3 coding DNA: TGTGCCAGCAGTCGCGACAGGGGGACCACAGATACGCAGTATTTT. The entire variable domain, with the rest obtained from reference TRBV28 and TRBJ2-3, is as follows: DVKVTQSSRYLVKRTGEKVFLECVQDMDHENMFWYRQDPGLGLRLIYFSYDVKMKEKGDIPEGYSVSREKKERFSLILESASTNQTSMYLCASSRDRGTTDTQYFGPGTRLTVL.

The chain has TRBV10-3 and TRBJ1-5, with D tentatively TRBD1 (5 bases). With 5 bases removed from V and 6 bases from J, the gap between germline ends came to 11 bases. Germline assignment: CDR1 ENHRY and CDR2 SYGVKD. The CDR3 is made up of 13 amino acids. In DNA, the CDR3 is TGTGCCATCAGTCTCAGGGCGGGTCAGCCCCAGCATTTT. This sequence encodes CAISLRAGQPQHF.

The chain uses TRBV7-9 and TRBJ2-1; the D is unclear. Trimming took 1 base from V and 2 from J, leaving 3 bases between them. This CDR3 is built from 13 residues. Germline V gives CDR1 SEHNR, CDR2 FQNEAQ (reference sequence). In DNA form, the CDR3 reads TGTGCCAGCAGCTTAGGGGCCTACAATGAGCAGTTCTTC. Its translation: CASSLGAYNEQFF. Filled out from reference TRBV7-9 and TRBJ2-1, the complete variable domain reads DTGVSQNPRHKITKRGQNVTFRCDPISEHNRLYWYRQTLGQGPEFLTYFQNEAQLEKSRLLSDRFSAERPKGSFSTLEIQRTEQGDSAMYLCASSLGAYNEQFFGPGTRLTVL.

V usage is TRBV5-6 and J usage is TRBJ2-2; D remains ambiguous. The germline V gene has CDR1 SGHDT and CDR2 YYEEEE. V lost 3 bases and J lost 4, with 7 bases in between. CDR3 length: 13 amino acids. The CDR3 spells CASSYGATGELFF. The CDR3 region has the DNA TGTGCCAGCAGCTATGGTGCCACCGGGGAGCTGTTTTTT.

The rearrangement joins TRBV18 to TRBJ1-1, with D maybe TRBD1 (6 bases). Deletions cut 5 bases from V and 1 base from J, with 14 bases between. The CDR3 has 15 residues. The V gene's germline CDR1 is KGHSH and CDR2 LQKENI. Written as DNA, the CDR3 is TGTGCCAGCTCATCATATTCAGGGGAGAACACTGAAGCTTTCTTT. It codes for CASSSYSGENTEAFF.

This chain uses TRBV4-1 with TRBJ2-7, with TRBD2 identical over 9 bases. V shed 1 base, J shed 5 bases, and the junction held 9 bases outside the gene matches. The CDR3 has 16 residues. The germline gives CDR1 MGHRA, CDR2 YSYEKL. CDR3: CASSQVGGRAGNEQYF. CDR3 DNA sequence: TGCGCCAGCAGCCAAGTAGGCGGGAGGGCCGGGAACGAGCAGTACTTC.

This chain links TRBV10-3 with TRBJ2-1; possible D gene TRBD2, 5 bases. V was pared by 10 bases and J by 7 bases, with 11 bases between. Per the germline V gene, CDR1 is ENHRY and CDR2 is SYGVKD. CDR3 length: 11 amino acids. CDR3 nucleotides: TGTGCCACCCTACTAGAGAATGAGCAGTTCTTC. Protein: CATLLENEQFF.

The sample holds a few counts of this clone. CDR3 sequence: CASSVGAGNTEAFF. CDR3 in DNA: TGTGCCAGCAGCGTAGGGGCGGGGAACACTGAAGCTTTCTTT. This sequence joins TRBV9 and TRBJ1-1; D remains ambiguous. Germline lookup yields CDR1 SGDLS and CDR2 YYNGEE. The V end was cut by 0 bases, the J end by 1 base, with 7 bases between. The CDR3 consists of 14 residues.

The CDR3 reads CASSLEGGVYTEAFF. For the CDR3, the DNA is TGTGCCAGCAGCCTGGAGGGGGGCGTTTACACTGAAGCTTTCTTT. This rearrangement joins TRBV5-4 to TRBJ1-1; TRBD1 is a possible D gene (6 bases). The CDR3 extends over 15 amino acids. Germline-derived CDR1 and CDR2 are SGHNT and YYREEE (reference sequence). Deletions cut 4 bases from V and 3 bases from J, with 16 bases between.

This chain joins TRBV2 and TRBJ2-1; D possibly corresponds to TRBD1 (6 bases). The CDR3 has 13 amino acids. Germline V gene lookup returns CDR1 SNHLY and CDR2 FYNNEI. V lost 6 bases to trimming and J lost 6 bases, with 12 bases between them. The CDR3 coding sequence is TGTGCCAGCAGGAGAGAGGGGGTCAATGAGCAGTTCTTC. Translated, it gives CASRREGVNEQFF.

The chain has TRBV2 and TRBJ2-2, with 7 bases aligning to TRBD2. Germline V lookup: CDR1 SNHLY, CDR2 FYNNEI. The CDR3 length is 17 residues. The V and J ends lost 6 bases and 0 bases, in that order; junction bases with no gene match: 10. CDR3 sequence (DNA): TGTGCCAGCAGGTTAGACCGGGACTATACGAACACCGGGGAGCTGTTTTTT. Its protein product is CASRLDRDYTNTGELFF.

J is TRBJ1-1 and V is TRBV6-4; no definite D call. Germline V CDR1 and CDR2: MRHNA, SNTAGT. The CDR3 contains 13 residues. V lost 3 bases to trimming and J lost 0 bases, with 5 bases between them. CDR3 sequence (DNA): TGTGCCAGCAGTGAAGCACTGAACACTGAAGCTTTCTTT. It yields the protein CASSEALNTEAFF.